This TCR beta chain was profiled in a study of patients and donors after allogeneic stem cell transplantation. MiXCR, run by TCRdb on the RT-PCR reads, gives a single entry per CDR3 protein. This repertoire shows about 410,000 distinct CDR3 sequences, more than 15% found once; its top ten account for 6.5% to 7.5%. CDR3 length: 14 amino acids. V was cut by 1 base and J by 6 bases, with 13 bases left in between. This receptor was identified in a human donor who was either an allogeneic HSCT recipient or a stem cell or donor lymphocyte infusion donor (not recorded which). It is not recorded whose cells these are; they may come from a transplant donor. The sequencing input was blood, either unsorted or a sorted T cell fraction (not recorded which). The chain joins TRBV12-3 or TRBV12-4 to TRBJ2-7; D not certain. CDR3 sequence reads: CASSLGSSISEQYF. CDR3 DNA: TGTGCCAGCAGTTTAGGATCCTCAATTAGCGAGCAGTACTTC.